This entry features one T cell receptor (beta chain) sequence. Antigen specificity is unknown. With a J-beta primer mix and a sample-barcoded 5' primer, a second PCR ran about 7 to 11 cycles. Each CDR3 protein gets one entry after TCRdb re-called the 5' RACE reads with MiXCR. Here the sample spans hundreds of thousands of distinct CDR3 sequences, around 24% being singletons. This sample was included in a study of blood T cells in healthy people across ages. Study-wide findings and caveats: Age advanced and TCR beta diversity per million T cells fell, roughly linearly.

V was pared by 7 bases and J by 4 bases, with 17 bases between. The CDR3 length is 15 residues. The sample was also reused in another study, on T cells of mothers and their children.

The chain uses TRBV12-3 or TRBV12-4 and TRBJ2-4; no clear D. This TCR was sampled from a boy younger than 18 in good health. Sequenced input: blood. In DNA, the CDR3 is TGTGCCAGCACTAAGTCACGGGTCGAGAAAAACATTCAGTACTTC. Protein: CASTKSRVEKNIQYF.